The subject of this entry is one TCR beta chain. Profiling relied on immunoSEQ multiplex PCR, and the TCRdb table lists in-frame clones only, not all of them. The sample holds thousands of clones, about 71% seen once. The data stem from a study of immune cell composition in non-small cell lung cancer. Study details: Most cases were lung adenocarcinoma or squamous cell carcinoma.

V was clipped by 6 bases and J by 3 bases; unmatched bases: 1. CDR1 and CDR2 from the germline V gene are MNHEY and SVGAGI. The CDR3 is 13 amino acids. Normal lung was sampled as far from the tumour as possible, at least 3 cm. The sample also formed part of further work on CD4 T cells in lung cancer. That report adds: Blood T cells were screened for responses to candidate mutation neoepitopes. Most patients were former smokers with adenocarcinoma or squamous histology. Prior treatments included platinum chemotherapy, and some patients had nivolumab or pembrolizumab.

The chain combines TRBV6-5 with TRBJ2-3, with 9 bases fitting TRBD2. The source material was non-adjacent lung tissue. The sequence was obtained from a human donor with non-small cell lung cancer. CDR3 region: CASSTSGTDTQYF. The CDR3 DNA reads as TGTGCCAGCAGCACTAGCGGGACAGATACGCAGTATTTT.